This T cell receptor beta chain originates from a study of blood T cells in healthy people across ages. CDR1 and CDR2 (germline): LGHNA, YNFKEQ. This CDR3 is built from 16 residues. After removal of 1 base from V and 3 bases from J, the junction contained 5 bases not matched to a gene. Combining a sample-barcoded 5' primer with a J-beta primer mix, a second PCR ran for roughly 7 to 12 cycles. TCRdb analysed the 5' RACE reads with MiXCR anew, one entry per CDR3 protein. The sample has roughly 1,300,000 distinct CDR3 sequences; 45% to 70% are singletons. The chain has TRBV4-2 and TRBJ2-1, with 8 bases lining up with TRBD2. This clonotype originated in a man aged 18-30 years in good health. Sequences were obtained from blood. In DNA form, the CDR3 reads TGTGCCAGCAGCCAAGCAGCGGGAGCCTTCTACAATGAGCAGTTCTTC. Protein sequence: CASSQAAGAFYNEQFF.